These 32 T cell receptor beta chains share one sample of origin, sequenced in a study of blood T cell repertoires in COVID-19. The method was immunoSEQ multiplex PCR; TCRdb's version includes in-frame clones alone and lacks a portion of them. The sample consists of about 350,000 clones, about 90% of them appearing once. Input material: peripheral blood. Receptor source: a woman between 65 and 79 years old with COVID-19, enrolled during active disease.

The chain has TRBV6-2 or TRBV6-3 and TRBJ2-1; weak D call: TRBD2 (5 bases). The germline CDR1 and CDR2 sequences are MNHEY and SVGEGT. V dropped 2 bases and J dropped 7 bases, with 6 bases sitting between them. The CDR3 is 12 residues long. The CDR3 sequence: CASSYRENEQFF. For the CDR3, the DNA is TGTGCCAGCAGTTACAGGGAGAATGAGCAGTTCTTC.

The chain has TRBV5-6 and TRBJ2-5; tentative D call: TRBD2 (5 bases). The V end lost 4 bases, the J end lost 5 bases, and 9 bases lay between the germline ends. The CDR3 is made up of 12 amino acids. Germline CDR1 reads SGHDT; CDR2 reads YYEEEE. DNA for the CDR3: TGTGCCAGCAGCCGGACGGGGGAGACCCAGTACTTC. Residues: CASSRTGETQYF.

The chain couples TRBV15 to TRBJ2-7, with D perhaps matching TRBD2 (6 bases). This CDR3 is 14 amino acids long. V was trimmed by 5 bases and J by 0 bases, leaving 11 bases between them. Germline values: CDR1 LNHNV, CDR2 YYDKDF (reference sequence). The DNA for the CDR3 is TGTGCCACCAGCGGGAGGCACAACTCCTACGAGCAGTACTTC. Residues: CATSGRHNSYEQYF.

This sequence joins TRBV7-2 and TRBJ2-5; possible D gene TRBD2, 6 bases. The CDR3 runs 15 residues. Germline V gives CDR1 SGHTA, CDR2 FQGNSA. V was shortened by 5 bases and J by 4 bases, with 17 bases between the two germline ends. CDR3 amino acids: CASSGVGGGGETQYF. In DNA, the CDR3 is TGTGCCAGCAGCGGCGTCGGGGGTGGGGGAGAGACCCAGTACTTC. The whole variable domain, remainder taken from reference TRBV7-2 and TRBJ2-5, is GAGVSQSPSNKVTEKGKDVELRCDPISGHTALYWYRQSLGQGLEFLIYFQGNSAPDKSGLPSDRFSAERTGGSVSTLTIQRTQQEDSAVYLCASSGVGGGGETQYFGPGTRLLVL.

The CDR3 sequence: CASSLETANTGELFF. CDR3 nucleotides: TGCGCCAGCAGCTTGGAAACAGCGAACACCGGGGAGCTGTTTTTT. The chain employs TRBV5-1 and TRBJ2-2; D gene ambiguous. Between the trimmed V and J ends, which lost 0 bases and 0 bases, there was a span of 6 bases. From germline, CDR1 is SGHRS and CDR2 YFSETQ. The CDR3 is 15 amino acids.

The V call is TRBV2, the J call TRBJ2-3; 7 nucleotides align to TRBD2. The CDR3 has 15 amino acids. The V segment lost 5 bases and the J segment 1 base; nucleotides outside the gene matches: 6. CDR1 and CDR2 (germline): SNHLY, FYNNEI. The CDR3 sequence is CASSLGLAGTDTQYF. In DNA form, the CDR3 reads TGTGCCAGCAGTCTCGGGCTAGCGGGCACAGATACGCAGTATTTT.

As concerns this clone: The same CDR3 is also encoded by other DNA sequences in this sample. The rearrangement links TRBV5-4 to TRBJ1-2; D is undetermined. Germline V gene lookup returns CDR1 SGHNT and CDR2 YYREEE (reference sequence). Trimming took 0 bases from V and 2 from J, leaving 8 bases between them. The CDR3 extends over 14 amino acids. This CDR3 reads CASSLVSGNYGYTF. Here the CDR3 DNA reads TGTGCCAGCAGCTTGGTATCCGGGAACTATGGCTACACCTTC.

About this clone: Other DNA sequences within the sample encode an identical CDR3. CDR3 in amino acids: CASSQEGQGGEQYF. For the CDR3, the DNA is TGCGCCAGCAGCCAAGAGGGACAGGGGGGCGAGCAGTACTTC. This chain joins TRBV4-1 and TRBJ2-7; 11 bases map to TRBD1. The CDR3 is 14 residues long. With V trimmed by 0 bases and J by 6 bases, 1 base remained unmatched. The germline gives CDR1 MGHRA, CDR2 YSYEKL.

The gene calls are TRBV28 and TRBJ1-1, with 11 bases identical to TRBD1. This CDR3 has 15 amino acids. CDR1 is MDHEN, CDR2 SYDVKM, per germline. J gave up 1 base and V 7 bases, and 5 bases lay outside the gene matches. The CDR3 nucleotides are TGTGCCAGCATCTGGGGACAGGGGGGGAACACTGAAGCTTTCTTT. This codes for CASIWGQGGNTEAFF.

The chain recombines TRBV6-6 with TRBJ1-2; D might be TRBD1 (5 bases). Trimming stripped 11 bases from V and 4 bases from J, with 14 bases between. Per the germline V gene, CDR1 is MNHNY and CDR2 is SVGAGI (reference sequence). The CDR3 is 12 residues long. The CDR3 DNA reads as TGTGCCGGGGCGGGGGGGAGCTATGGCTACACCTTC. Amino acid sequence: CAGAGGSYGYTF.

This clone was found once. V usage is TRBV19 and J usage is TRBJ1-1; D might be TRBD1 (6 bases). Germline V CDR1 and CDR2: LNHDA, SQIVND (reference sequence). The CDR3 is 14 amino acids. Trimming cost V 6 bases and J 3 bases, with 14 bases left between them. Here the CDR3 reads CASRPSQGYTEAFF. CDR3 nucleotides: TGTGCCAGTAGGCCTTCACAGGGTTACACTGAAGCTTTCTTT.

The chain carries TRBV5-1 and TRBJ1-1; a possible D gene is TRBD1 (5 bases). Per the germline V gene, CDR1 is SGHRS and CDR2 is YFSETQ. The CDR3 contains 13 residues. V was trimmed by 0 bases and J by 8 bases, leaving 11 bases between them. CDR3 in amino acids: CASSLDREGEAFF. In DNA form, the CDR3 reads TGCGCCAGCAGCTTGGATAGGGAGGGGGAAGCTTTCTTT.

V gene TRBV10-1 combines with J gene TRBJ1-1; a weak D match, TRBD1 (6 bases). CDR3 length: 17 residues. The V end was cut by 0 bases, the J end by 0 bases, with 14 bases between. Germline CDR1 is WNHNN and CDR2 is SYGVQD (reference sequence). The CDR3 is CASSESTQGDMNTEAFF. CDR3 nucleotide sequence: TGCGCCAGCAGTGAGTCAACTCAAGGGGACATGAACACTGAAGCTTTCTTT.

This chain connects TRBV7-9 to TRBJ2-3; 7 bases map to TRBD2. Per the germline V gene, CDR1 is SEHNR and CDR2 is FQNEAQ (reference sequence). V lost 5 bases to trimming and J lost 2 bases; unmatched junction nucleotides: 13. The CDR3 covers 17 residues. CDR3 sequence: CASSLDSSGWDTDTQYF. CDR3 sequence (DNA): TGTGCCAGCAGCCTCGATTCTAGCGGTTGGGACACAGATACGCAGTATTTT.

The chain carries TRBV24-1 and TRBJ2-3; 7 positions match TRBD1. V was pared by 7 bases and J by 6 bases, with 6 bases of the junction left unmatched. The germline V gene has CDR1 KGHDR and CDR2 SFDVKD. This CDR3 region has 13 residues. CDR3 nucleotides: TGTGCCACCAGAGCTACAGGGGTGGATACGCAGTATTTT. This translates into CATRATGVDTQYF.

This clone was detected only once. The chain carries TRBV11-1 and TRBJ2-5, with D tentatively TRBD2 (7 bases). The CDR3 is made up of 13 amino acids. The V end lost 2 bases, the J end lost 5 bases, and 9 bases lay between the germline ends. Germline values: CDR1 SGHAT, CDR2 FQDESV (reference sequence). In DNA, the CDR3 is TGTGCCAGCAGCTTAAGGGGGGGCGAGACCCAGTACTTC. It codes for CASSLRGGETQYF.

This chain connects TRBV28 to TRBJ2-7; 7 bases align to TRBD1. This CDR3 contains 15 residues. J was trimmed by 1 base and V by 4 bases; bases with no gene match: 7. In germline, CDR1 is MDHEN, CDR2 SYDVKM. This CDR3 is CASSSPGQLSYEQYF. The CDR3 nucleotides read TGTGCCAGCAGTTCCCCGGGACAGTTATCCTACGAGCAGTACTTC.

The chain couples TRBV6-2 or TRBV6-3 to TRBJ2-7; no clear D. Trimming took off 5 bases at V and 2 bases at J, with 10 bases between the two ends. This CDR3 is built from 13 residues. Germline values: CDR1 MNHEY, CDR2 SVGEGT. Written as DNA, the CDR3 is TGTGCCAGCAGTCAAGATAGCCCCTACGAGCAGTACTTC. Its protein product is CASSQDSPYEQYF.

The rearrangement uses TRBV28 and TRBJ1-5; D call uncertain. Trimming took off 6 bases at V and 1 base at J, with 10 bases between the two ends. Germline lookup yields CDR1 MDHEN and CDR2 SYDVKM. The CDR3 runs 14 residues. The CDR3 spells CASRLPGSNQPQHF. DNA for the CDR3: TGTGCCAGCAGACTCCCCGGGAGCAATCAGCCCCAGCATTTT.

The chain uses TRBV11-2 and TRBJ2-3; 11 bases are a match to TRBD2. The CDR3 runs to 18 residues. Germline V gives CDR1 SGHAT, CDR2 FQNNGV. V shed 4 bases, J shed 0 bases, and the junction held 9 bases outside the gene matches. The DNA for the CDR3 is TGTGCCAGCAGCTCTGGACTAGCGGGTATCCCTAGCACAGATACGCAGTATTTT. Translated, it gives CASSSGLAGIPSTDTQYF.

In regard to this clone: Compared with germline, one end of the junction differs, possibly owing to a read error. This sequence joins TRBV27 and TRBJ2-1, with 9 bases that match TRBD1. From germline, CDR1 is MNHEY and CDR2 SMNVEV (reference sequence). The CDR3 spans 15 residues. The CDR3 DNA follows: TGTGCCAGCAGTCTATCTGGGACAGGGATTAATGAGCAGTTCTTC. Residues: CASSLSGTGINEQFF.

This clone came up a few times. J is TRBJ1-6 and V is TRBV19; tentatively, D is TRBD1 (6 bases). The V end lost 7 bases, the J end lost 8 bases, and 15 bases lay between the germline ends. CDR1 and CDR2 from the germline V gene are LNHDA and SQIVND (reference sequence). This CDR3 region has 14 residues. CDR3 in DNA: TGTGCCAGTACGGCGGACAGTCGGGATTCACCCCTCCACTTT. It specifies CASTADSRDSPLHF.

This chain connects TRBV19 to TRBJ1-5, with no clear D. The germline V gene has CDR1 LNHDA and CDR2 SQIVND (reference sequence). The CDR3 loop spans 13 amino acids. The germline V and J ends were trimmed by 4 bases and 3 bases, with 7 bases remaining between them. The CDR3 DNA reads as TGTGCCAGTAGTACGGAGAACAATCAGCCCCAGCATTTT. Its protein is CASSTENNQPQHF. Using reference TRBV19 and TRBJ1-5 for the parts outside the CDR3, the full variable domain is DGGITQSPKYLFRKEGQNVTLSCEQNLNHDAMYWYRQDPGQGLRLIYYSQIVNDFQKGDIAEGYSVSREKKESFPLTVTSAQKNPTAFYLCASSTENNQPQHFGDGTRLSIL.

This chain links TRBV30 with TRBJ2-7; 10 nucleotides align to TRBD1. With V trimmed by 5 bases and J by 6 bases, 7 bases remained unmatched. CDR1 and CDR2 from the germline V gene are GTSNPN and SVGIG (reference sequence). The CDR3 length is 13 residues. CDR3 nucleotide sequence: TGTGCCTGGCGACAGGGGGCGGTTAGCGAGCAGTACTTC. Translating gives CAWRQGAVSEQYF.

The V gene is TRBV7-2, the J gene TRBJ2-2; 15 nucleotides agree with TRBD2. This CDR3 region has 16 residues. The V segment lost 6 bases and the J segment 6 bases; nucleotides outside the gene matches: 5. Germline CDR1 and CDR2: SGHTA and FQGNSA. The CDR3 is CASRRTSGGAAGELFF. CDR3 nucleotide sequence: TGTGCCAGCAGACGGACTAGCGGGGGGGCCGCCGGGGAGCTGTTTTTT.

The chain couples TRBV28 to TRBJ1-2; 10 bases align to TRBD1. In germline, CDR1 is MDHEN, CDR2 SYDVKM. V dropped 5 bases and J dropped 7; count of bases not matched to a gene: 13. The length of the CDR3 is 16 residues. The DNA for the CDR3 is TGTGCCAGCAGTCATAATGTCGGGACAGGGGAACCTGGCTACACCTTC. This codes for CASSHNVGTGEPGYTF.

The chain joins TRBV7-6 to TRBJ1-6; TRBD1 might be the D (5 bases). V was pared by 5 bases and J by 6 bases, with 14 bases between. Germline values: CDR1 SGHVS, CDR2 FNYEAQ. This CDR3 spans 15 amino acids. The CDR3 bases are TGTGCCAGCAGCCCACTGCAGGGTAGTAATTCACCCCTCCACTTT. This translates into CASSPLQGSNSPLHF.

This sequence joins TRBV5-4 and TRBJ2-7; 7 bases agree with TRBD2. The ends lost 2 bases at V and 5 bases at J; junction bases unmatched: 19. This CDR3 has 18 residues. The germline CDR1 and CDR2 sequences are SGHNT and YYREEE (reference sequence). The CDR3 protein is CASSFRAGLFSSPHEQYF. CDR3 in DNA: TGTGCCAGCAGCTTCCGAGCGGGGTTGTTCTCCTCCCCCCACGAGCAGTACTTC.

As DNA, the CDR3 is TGTGCCAGTAAGGGAGAGGCCACTGAAGCTTTCTTT. Its translation: CASKGEATEAFF. The chain carries TRBV12-3 or TRBV12-4 and TRBJ1-1; D is uncertain. The CDR3 runs 12 residues. V gave up 9 bases and J gave up 4 bases, with 12 bases separating them.

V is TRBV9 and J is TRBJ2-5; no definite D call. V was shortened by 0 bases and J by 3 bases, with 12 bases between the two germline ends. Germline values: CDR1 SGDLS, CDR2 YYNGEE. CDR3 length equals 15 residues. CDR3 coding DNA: TGTGCCAGCAGCGTAGCTCCAAACAGAGAAGAGACCCAGTACTTC. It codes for CASSVAPNREETQYF.

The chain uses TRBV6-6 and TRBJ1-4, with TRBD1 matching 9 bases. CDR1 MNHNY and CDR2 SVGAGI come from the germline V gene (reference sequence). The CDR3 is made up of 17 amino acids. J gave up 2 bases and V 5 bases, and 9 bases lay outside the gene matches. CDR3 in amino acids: CASSPGQGLVTNEKLFF. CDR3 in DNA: TGTGCCAGCAGTCCGGGACAGGGCCTTGTGACTAATGAAAAACTGTTTTTT.

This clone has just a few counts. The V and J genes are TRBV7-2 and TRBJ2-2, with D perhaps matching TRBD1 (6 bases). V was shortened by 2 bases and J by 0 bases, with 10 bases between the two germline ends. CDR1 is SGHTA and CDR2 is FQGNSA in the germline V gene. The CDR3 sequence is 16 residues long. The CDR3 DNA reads TGTGCCAGCAGCTTATTTGGGGGCACGAACACCGGGGAGCTGTTTTTT. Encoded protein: CASSLFGGTNTGELFF.